This TCR beta chain was captured by sequencing in a study of a mutant IDH1 vaccine in newly diagnosed glioma. Study-level information: Prior therapy was radiotherapy, temozolomide, or both; most received both.

With 1 base removed from V and 4 bases from J, the gap between germline ends came to 7 bases. Germline V gene lookup returns CDR1 MDHEN and CDR2 SYDVKM. The CDR3 has 13 amino acids. Time point denoted: baseline, week 1 (first vaccination visit). Indicated treatment: pre-vaccination baseline after standard-of-care therapy. This clone appeared a single time. Within the sample, other DNA sequences also encode this same CDR3. Assay: immunoSEQ multiplex PCR; the TCRdb copy retains only in-frame clones and omits some. This sample has over 75,000 clones, with 70% to 90% found just once. The source material was PBMCs, sampled from a glioma patient treated with radiotherapy, temozolomide or both. The receptor was isolated from a woman aged 45 to 65 with glioma. J is TRBJ1-2 and V is TRBV28, with D unclear. In DNA form, the CDR3 reads TGTGCCAGCAGTTTATATGACCCCTATGGCTACACCTTC. The encoded protein is CASSLYDPYGYTF.